A single sample gave rise to the 14 T cell receptor beta chains below, sequenced in a study of cytomegalovirus exposure and HLA in healthy donors. The method was immunoSEQ multiplex PCR; TCRdb's version includes in-frame clones alone and lacks a portion of them. The sample carries roughly 120,000 clones, roughly 84% recorded once. Sequences were obtained from PBMCs. These receptors all stem from a woman under 40 in good health and CMV-seronegative.

The rearrangement joins TRBV7-6 to TRBJ1-6; no clear D gene. The length of the CDR3 is 14 residues. CDR1 and CDR2 (germline): SGHVS, FNYEAQ. V gave up 5 bases and J gave up 7 bases, with 12 bases separating them. The CDR3 protein is CASSLDGENSPLHF. In DNA form, the CDR3 reads TGTGCCAGCAGCCTAGACGGGGAAAATTCACCCCTCCACTTT.

This clone was seen a handful of times. The J gene is TRBJ2-7, the V gene TRBV30; 12 nucleotides align to TRBD1. The CDR3 length is 14 residues. The trim removed 1 base at V and 9 bases at J, leaving 7 bases unmatched. In germline, CDR1 is GTSNPN, CDR2 SVGIG (reference sequence). For the CDR3, the DNA is TGTGCCTGGAGTGCCGGGACAGGGGGCGAAGCGCAGTACTTC. It translates to CAWSAGTGGEAQYF.

The chain links TRBV7-9 to TRBJ2-7; tentative D call: TRBD1 (6 bases). Between the trimmed V and J ends, which lost 5 bases and 2 bases, there was a span of 22 bases. CDR3 size: 17 residues. The germline CDR1 and CDR2 sequences are SEHNR and FQNEAQ (reference sequence). The CDR3, as DNA: TGTGCCAGCAGCATCGGAACAGGGACCTATGGGGCCTACGAGCAGTACTTC. This codes for CASSIGTGTYGAYEQYF.

V usage is TRBV6-1 and J usage is TRBJ2-1, with D perhaps TRBD1 (6 bases). With 4 bases removed from V and 5 bases from J, the gap between germline ends came to 9 bases. The germline gives CDR1 MNHNS, CDR2 SASEGT. The length of the CDR3 is 13 residues. CDR3 in amino acids: CASSVQGDNEQFF. CDR3 sequence (DNA): TGTGCCAGCAGTGTACAGGGAGACAATGAGCAGTTCTTC.

The rearrangement joins TRBV7-2 to TRBJ2-1; weak D call: TRBD2 (5 bases). Germline V lookup: CDR1 SGHTA, CDR2 FQGNSA. The V and J ends lost 5 bases and 8 bases respectively, with 7 bases between them. The CDR3 extends over 11 amino acids. The CDR3 nucleotides are TGTGCCAGCAGCCAGGACTATGAGCAGTTCTTC. Translated: CASSQDYEQFF.

The V call is TRBV4-1, the J call TRBJ1-2; D is unresolved. The CDR3 contains 14 residues. CDR1 and CDR2 (germline): MGHRA, YSYEKL. The V gene lost 0 bases and the J gene lost 0 bases, with 5 bases spanning the gap. CDR3 amino acids: CASSQDLANYGYTF. As DNA, the CDR3 is TGCGCCAGCAGCCAAGATCTAGCTAACTATGGCTACACCTTC.

The chain joins TRBV27 to TRBJ1-2; D unclear. The CDR3 extends over 14 amino acids. Looked up from germline, CDR1 is MNHEY and CDR2 is SMNVEV (reference sequence). V lost 0 bases, J lost 6 bases, and 11 bases lay in between. The CDR3 is CASSLSIGSHGYTF. Written as DNA, the CDR3 is TGTGCCAGCAGTTTATCGATCGGGAGTCATGGCTACACCTTC.

V and J are TRBV5-6 and TRBJ1-5; 7 nucleotides line up with TRBD1. Germline assignment: CDR1 SGHDT and CDR2 YYEEEE. The CDR3 is 15 amino acids. Trimming at V came to 1 base and at J to 0 bases, leaving 1 base not matched to a gene. The CDR3 nucleotides read TGTGCCAGCAGCTTGAGACAGGGTAGCAATCAGCCCCAGCATTTT. This translates into CASSLRQGSNQPQHF.

The chain links TRBV19 to TRBJ1-2; D gene ambiguous. V was pared by 9 bases and J by 7 bases, with 21 bases between. Germline V lookup: CDR1 LNHDA, CDR2 SQIVND (reference sequence). The CDR3 consists of 14 residues. CDR3 sequence reads: CASGATGLKPGYTF. The CDR3 DNA reads as TGTGCCAGCGGCGCCACGGGATTAAAGCCTGGCTACACCTTC.

This chain uses TRBV7-2 with TRBJ1-2; 7 nucleotides align to TRBD1. This CDR3 is 15 amino acids long. V was pared by 4 bases and J by 4 bases, with 9 bases of the junction left unmatched. From germline, CDR1 is SGHTA and CDR2 FQGNSA. CDR3 protein: CASSSSGTAAYGYTF. DNA for the CDR3: TGTGCCAGCAGCTCCTCCGGGACAGCAGCCTATGGCTACACCTTC.

This clone was detected only a few times. The V gene is TRBV5-1, the J gene TRBJ1-2, with D perhaps matching TRBD1 (5 bases). Per the germline V gene, CDR1 is SGHRS and CDR2 is YFSETQ. The length of the CDR3 is 12 residues. Trimming took 4 bases from V and 6 from J, leaving 10 bases between them. The CDR3 nucleotides are TGCGCCAGCAGCAAGACAGCCGATGGCTACACCTTC. Amino acid sequence: CASSKTADGYTF. The entire variable domain, with the rest obtained from reference TRBV5-1 and TRBJ1-2, is as follows: KAGVTQTPRYLIKTRGQQVTLSCSPISGHRSVSWYQQTPGQGLQFLFEYFSETQRNKGNFPGRFSGRQFSNSRSEMNVSTLELGDSALYLCASSKTADGYTFGSGTRLTVV.

This clone occurred a few times. The chain recombines TRBV2 with TRBJ1-5; TRBD1 might be the D (6 bases). CDR1 SNHLY and CDR2 FYNNEI come from the germline V gene. V was trimmed by 7 bases and J by 0 bases, leaving 13 bases between them. This CDR3 is 15 amino acids long. Here the CDR3 reads CASMEGGYSNQPQHF. CDR3 DNA sequence: TGTGCCAGCATGGAAGGGGGTTATAGCAATCAGCCCCAGCATTTT.

This clone has only one observation. V and J are TRBV9 and TRBJ2-5; 7 positions agree with TRBD2. Germline V gene sequence: CDR1 SGDLS, CDR2 YYNGEE. The junction had 9 bases not matched to a gene; V was cut back by 4 bases and J by 6 bases. The length of the CDR3 is 14 residues. The CDR3 bases are TGTGCCAGCAGCTCCGGGGGAGGGGTCAAGACCCAGTACTTC. It is translated as CASSSGGGVKTQYF.

The chain joins TRBV30 to TRBJ1-2; TRBD1 might be the D (5 bases). The germline V and J ends were trimmed by 4 bases and 7 bases, with 25 bases remaining between them. Germline CDR1 and CDR2: GTSNPN and SVGIG (reference sequence). This CDR3 has 16 amino acids. CDR3 region: CAWTGGGRAGLFGYTF. The CDR3 DNA reads TGTGCCTGGACCGGGGGGGGTAGGGCTGGTCTTTTTGGCTACACCTTC.